This T cell receptor beta chain was identified in a study of cytomegalovirus exposure and HLA in healthy donors. Study at large: An early release of data contained about 85 million unique TCRs, which came from HLA-typed donors.

Study-level findings and limits: Within an earlier analysis, most TCR beta V segments proved productive either about 87% or about 30% of the time. A later analysis showed that HLA-associated TCR beta chains had undergone more clonal expansion than equally common others.

To note about this clone: Its antigen is unidentified.

PCR amplification relied on 60 Vbeta primers (plus 13 Jbeta primers). Using immunoSEQ multiplex PCR, the repertoire was profiled, and TCRdb retains in-frame clones only, with some absent. The table includes roughly 150,000 clones, about 80% detected once. Specimen: PBMCs. This TCR came from a man younger than 30 in good health and CMV-seropositive.

The CDR3 protein is CASSEKFRGESSEQYF. The CDR3 nucleotides are TGCGCCAGCAGTGAGAAATTCAGGGGGGAATCAAGCGAGCAGTACTTC. The chain uses TRBV10-2 and TRBJ2-7; weak D call: TRBD1 (7 bases). The CDR3 has 16 amino acids. V was cut by 2 bases and J by 6 bases, with 20 bases left in between. Germline V gene data show CDR1 as WSHSY and CDR2 as SAAADI.